Below, one T cell receptor (beta chain) is given with its context. The method was immunoSEQ multiplex PCR; TCRdb's version includes in-frame clones alone and lacks a portion of them. The table records about 220,000 clones, roughly 88% of them present only once. These data come from a study of blood T cell repertoires in COVID-19. This CDR3 comprises 13 residues. After removal of 4 bases from V and 6 bases from J, the junction contained 4 bases not matched to a gene. The specimen was peripheral blood. The receptor was isolated from a man aged 30-40 years who had recovered from COVID-19. The rearrangement uses TRBV12-3 or TRBV12-4 and TRBJ2-7; 9 nucleotides line up with TRBD1. DNA of the CDR3: TGTGCCAGCAGTTATAGGGACAGGGCCGAGCAGTACTTC. The encoded protein is CASSYRDRAEQYF.